These 7 T cell receptor beta chains originate from one sample sequenced in a study of shared clonotypes between healthy human individuals. Here immunoSEQ multiplex PCR was the method, and the copy in TCRdb shows in-frame clones only, minus some. The sample has about half a million clones, roughly 77% seen once. Material for sequencing was PBMCs. Source of these receptors: a woman aged 35 to 49 in good health. Some clones in this sample may be carry-over from other donors' samples.

The sample holds a few counts of this clone. The chain links TRBV28 to TRBJ1-2; TRBD1 matches at 9 bases. The CDR3 has 15 amino acids. V gave up 5 bases and J gave up 8 bases; unmatched junction bases: 12. The germline CDR1 and CDR2 sequences are MDHEN and SYDVKM. For the CDR3, the DNA is TGTGCCAGCAGTGTGGTGGGACAGGGAGTAACCGGCTACACCTTC. It encodes CASSVVGQGVTGYTF.

The chain joins TRBV15 to TRBJ2-1; 12 bases agree with TRBD2. The CDR3 is 14 residues long. Germline lookup yields CDR1 LNHNV and CDR2 YYDKDF (reference sequence). The V segment lost 9 bases and the J segment 7 bases; nucleotides outside the gene matches: 7. The CDR3 region has the DNA TGTGCCACGAACGGTCTAGCGGGAGGGAATGAGCAGTTCTTC. This gives the protein CATNGLAGGNEQFF.

Only a few counts were recorded for this clone. The genes are TRBV28 and TRBJ2-5; D may be TRBD2 (6 bases). Between the trimmed V and J ends, which lost 5 bases and 5 bases, there was a span of 21 bases. Germline lookup yields CDR1 MDHEN and CDR2 SYDVKM. The CDR3 length is 16 residues. The CDR3 DNA sequence: TGTGCCAGCAGTCCAATGGGGGGAGGTTTGCGGGAGACCCAGTACTTC. It is translated as CASSPMGGGLRETQYF. Looking up the rest from reference TRBV28 and TRBJ2-5 gives the full variable domain: DVKVTQSSRYLVKRTGEKVFLECVQDMDHENMFWYRQDPGLGLRLIYFSYDVKMKEKGDIPEGYSVSREKKERFSLILESASTNQTSMYLCASSPMGGGLRETQYFGPGTRLLVL.

The genes are TRBV19 and TRBJ1-4; the D is unclear. V lost 7 bases to trimming and J lost 3 bases, with 15 bases between them. CDR1 and CDR2 from the germline V gene are LNHDA and SQIVND (reference sequence). This CDR3 is 15 amino acids long. CDR3 DNA: TGTGCCAGTACCTCGTCGAGGGCAGCTAATGAAAAACTGTTTTTT. Its protein is CASTSSRAANEKLFF.

This clone was seen a few times. The genes are TRBV7-6 and TRBJ1-5; D is ambiguous. CDR3 length: 13 residues. V was cut by 1 base and J by 5 bases, with 6 bases left in between. CDR1 is SGHVS and CDR2 is FNYEAQ in the germline V gene. For the CDR3, the DNA is TGTGCCAGCAGCTTAGGAGGGCATCAGCCCCAGCATTTT. Translation gives CASSLGGHQPQHF.

This clone was seen repeatedly, ten times or more. The V and J genes are TRBV11-2 and TRBJ2-1, with a possible D match to TRBD2 (6 bases). The CDR3 has 14 residues. Trimming took 0 bases from V and 10 from J, leaving 13 bases between them. The germline V gene has CDR1 SGHAT and CDR2 FQNNGV. The CDR3 sequence: CASSLDRSGGEQFF. The CDR3 coding sequence is TGTGCCAGCAGCTTAGATCGGTCTGGGGGGGAGCAGTTCTTC.

The V and J genes are TRBV7-9 and TRBJ1-1; the D is unclear. There are 16 residues in the CDR3. V was trimmed by 4 bases and J by 4 bases, leaving 19 bases between them. Germline V lookup: CDR1 SEHNR, CDR2 FQNEAQ (reference sequence). CDR3: CASSSPGSGWVTEAFF. The CDR3 nucleotides read TGTGCCAGCAGCTCACCGGGGAGCGGGTGGGTCACTGAAGCTTTCTTT.